Following are 26 T cell receptor beta chains from one sample sequenced in a study of T cell responses to AZD1222 COVID-19 vaccine. Sequencing used immunoSEQ multiplex PCR; TCRdb keeps in-frame clones, though not all of them. In the table there are nearly 95,000 clones, nearly 90% of which are singletons. The sequencing used peripheral blood, collected on day 0 of AZD1222 vaccination. The receptors stem from an adult in good health.

The V call is TRBV7-9, the J call TRBJ1-1, with unresolved D. Germline V gene lookup returns CDR1 SEHNR and CDR2 FQNEAQ (reference sequence). CDR3 length equals 15 residues. Trimming pared 4 bases from V and 1 base from J, leaving 13 bases between. Written as DNA, the CDR3 is TGTGCCAGCAGCTCCCAACATTTGACGAACACTGAAGCTTTCTTT. Translating gives CASSSQHLTNTEAFF.

The CDR3 reads CASSQSSGHIGVGYTF. CDR3 bases: TGTGCCAGCAGCCAATCTTCGGGACATATCGGTGTAGGCTACACCTTC. The chain employs TRBV16 and TRBJ1-2, with D perhaps TRBD1 (6 bases). This CDR3 is built from 16 residues. Germline-derived CDR1 and CDR2 are KGHSY and FQNENV. The germline V and J ends were trimmed by 0 bases and 8 bases, with 19 bases remaining between them.

The chain is built from TRBV7-9 and TRBJ1-2, with D unresolved. Germline-derived CDR1 and CDR2 are SEHNR and FQNEAQ (reference sequence). This CDR3 has 11 amino acids. The V and J ends lost 1 base and 7 bases respectively, with 4 bases between them. The CDR3 is CASSLGAGYTF. CDR3 in DNA: TGTGCCAGCAGCTTAGGTGCTGGCTACACCTTC.

V is TRBV18 and J is TRBJ2-3; D may be TRBD1 (5 bases). The ends were cut back, 5 bases at V and 2 bases at J, with 8 bases in the middle. This CDR3 is built from 13 residues. Germline loops: CDR1 KGHSH, CDR2 LQKENI. Written as DNA, the CDR3 is TGTGCCAGCTCAATCAGGGCCACAGATACGCAGTATTTT. Amino acids: CASSIRATDTQYF.

This rearrangement joins TRBV6-2 or TRBV6-3 to TRBJ1-6; TRBD1 matches at 10 bases. The germline CDR1 and CDR2 sequences are MNHEY and SVGEGT. J lost 0 bases, V lost 5 bases, and 7 bases had no gene match. This CDR3 has 18 residues. DNA for the CDR3: TGTGCCAGCAGTCCGGGACAGGGGATTAGCTCCTATAATTCACCCCTCCACTTT. This codes for CASSPGQGISSYNSPLHF.

The chain is built from TRBV3-1 (or the pseudogene TRBV3-2) and TRBJ1-4; a possible D gene is TRBD1 (5 bases). This CDR3 has 14 amino acids. The V gene lost 6 bases and the J gene lost 5 bases, with 13 bases spanning the gap. Germline CDR1 is LGHDT and CDR2 is YNNKEL (reference sequence). This CDR3 reads CASSSRGGNEKLFF. The CDR3 region has the DNA TGTGCCAGCAGTTCGAGGGGAGGAAATGAAAAACTGTTTTTT.

The chain employs TRBV7-3 and TRBJ2-3, with a possible D match to TRBD2 (5 bases). The CDR3 spans 14 residues. Germline V lookup: CDR1 SGHTA, CDR2 FQGTGA. Trimming stripped 3 bases from V and 1 base from J, with 8 bases between. CDR3 residues: CASSFTGGTDTQYF. The DNA for the CDR3 is TGTGCCAGCAGCTTTACCGGGGGCACAGATACGCAGTATTTT.

The V and J genes are TRBV10-2 and TRBJ1-6; weak D call: TRBD1 (6 bases). The CDR3 has 15 amino acids. V lost 6 bases and J 6 bases, leaving 15 bases between the germline ends. Looked up from germline, CDR1 is WSHSY and CDR2 is SAAADI. CDR3 DNA: TGCGCCAGCAGCACCGGGGGGGCGGCTAATTCACCCCTCCACTTT. It is translated as CASSTGGAANSPLHF.

In DNA, the CDR3 is TGTGCCAGCAGCTTCCTATATCAGCCCCAGCATTTT. Encoded protein: CASSFLYQPQHF. This chain connects TRBV12-3 or TRBV12-4 to TRBJ1-5; D is unresolved. The V end was cut by 6 bases, the J end by 5 bases, with 8 bases between. There are 12 residues in the CDR3.

The chain joins TRBV3-1 (or the pseudogene TRBV3-2) to TRBJ2-5, with 9 bases lining up with TRBD2. The CDR3 is 16 residues long. Germline V gene lookup returns CDR1 LGHDT and CDR2 YNNKEL (reference sequence). With 4 bases clipped from V and 2 bases from J, the junction kept 8 bases outside the gene matches. The chain's CDR3 is CASSLWGGGAQETQYF. The CDR3 DNA reads TGTGCCAGCAGCCTCTGGGGCGGGGGGGCTCAAGAGACCCAGTACTTC.

The J gene is TRBJ1-1, the V gene TRBV19; D is undetermined. Germline V gene lookup returns CDR1 LNHDA and CDR2 SQIVND (reference sequence). The CDR3 extends over 13 amino acids. Trimming left V 5 bases short and J 6 bases short, with 13 bases between. DNA for the CDR3: TGTGCCAGTAGTCCCCCCTCATGGCCTGAAGCTTTCTTT. It translates to CASSPPSWPEAFF.

V gene TRBV12-3 or TRBV12-4 combines with J gene TRBJ2-5; D is unclear. This CDR3 is 13 amino acids long. Trimming removed 3 bases from V and 4 bases from J, with 9 bases in between. This CDR3 reads CASSFSRRETQYF. The CDR3 nucleotides read TGTGCCAGCAGTTTTAGTCGTCGAGAGACCCAGTACTTC.

V and J are TRBV3-1 (or the pseudogene TRBV3-2) and TRBJ2-3; no reliable D call. This CDR3 spans 14 amino acids. Germline V CDR1 and CDR2: LGHDT, YNNKEL (reference sequence). V was cut by 1 base and J by 4 bases, with 9 bases left in between. CDR3: CASSQVGDADTQYF. The CDR3, as DNA: TGTGCCAGCAGCCAAGTCGGAGACGCAGATACGCAGTATTTT.

This chain connects TRBV5-6 to TRBJ2-2; no clear D gene. The CDR3 loop spans 16 amino acids. Germline V gene data show CDR1 as SGHDT and CDR2 as YYEEEE. The V end lost 0 bases, the J end lost 3 bases, and 12 bases lay between the germline ends. CDR3 region: CASSLEAGQYTGELFF. Written as DNA, the CDR3 is TGTGCCAGCAGCTTGGAGGCCGGGCAATACACCGGGGAGCTGTTTTTT. The full variable domain, rest sourced from reference TRBV5-6 and TRBJ2-2, is DAGVTQSPTHLIKTRGQQVTLRCSPKSGHDTVSWYQQALGQGPQFIFQYYEEEERQRGNFPDRFSGHQFPNYSSELNVNALLLGDSALYLCASSLEAGQYTGELFFGEGSRLTVL.

V and J are TRBV4-1 and TRBJ1-5, with 9 bases matching TRBD1. Looked up from germline, CDR1 is MGHRA and CDR2 is YSYEKL. CDR3 length: 15 residues. V shed 2 bases, J shed 4 bases, and the junction held 3 bases outside the gene matches. The CDR3 nucleotides are TGCGCCAGCAGCCAACTTGACAGGGGGAATCAGCCCCAGCATTTT. Translating it yields CASSQLDRGNQPQHF.

The chain carries TRBV28 and TRBJ1-1; no firm D call. V was clipped by 4 bases and J by 2 bases, with 20 bases between them. This CDR3 contains 17 residues. CDR1 MDHEN and CDR2 SYDVKM come from the germline V gene. The CDR3 DNA follows: TGTGCCAGCAGTTCTGGGTATAGGGTATCCCCTAACACTGAAGCTTTCTTT. It yields the protein CASSSGYRVSPNTEAFF.

Note on this clone: This specimen includes other DNA sequences encoding the same CDR3. The chain employs TRBV7-2 and TRBJ2-2; 8 positions match TRBD1. The CDR3 covers 15 residues. Germline CDR1 is SGHTA and CDR2 is FQGNSA. After removal of 7 bases from V and 4 bases from J, the junction contained 8 bases not matched to a gene. The chain's CDR3 is CASNTGGRGTGELFF. DNA of the CDR3: TGTGCCAGCAATACAGGGGGTCGGGGCACCGGGGAGCTGTTTTTT. Using reference TRBV7-2 and TRBJ2-2 for the parts outside the CDR3, the full variable domain is GAGVSQSPSNKVTEKGKDVELRCDPISGHTALYWYRQSLGQGLEFLIYFQGNSAPDKSGLPSDRFSAERTGGSVSTLTIQRTQQEDSAVYLCASNTGGRGTGELFFGEGSRLTVL.

J is TRBJ2-3 and V is TRBV7-9, with D possibly called TRBD1 or TRBD2 (6 bases each). V dropped 5 bases and J dropped 8 bases, with 20 bases sitting between them. CDR1 and CDR2 (germline): SEHNR, FQNEAQ (reference sequence). This CDR3 contains 15 residues. The CDR3 bases are TGTGCCAGCAGCCAAGGGGGGACCCCCCCAGGTACGCAGTATTTT. Its translation is CASSQGGTPPGTQYF.

This chain uses TRBV27 with TRBJ1-6; unclear D gene. The CDR3 contains 15 residues. Germline-derived CDR1 and CDR2 are MNHEY and SMNVEV (reference sequence). Trimming removed 6 bases at V and 4 bases at J, with 13 bases between. In DNA, the CDR3 is TGTGCCAGCAGGTTCAACCAGGAATATAATTCACCCCTCCACTTT. Its translation: CASRFNQEYNSPLHF.

The chain joins TRBV7-8 to TRBJ1-4, with 10 bases identical to TRBD1. This CDR3 has 16 residues. V lost 5 bases, J lost 1 base, and 4 bases stayed unmatched. CDR1 is SGHVS, CDR2 FQNEAQ, per germline. CDR3 coding DNA: TGTGCCAGCAGCCCCAGGACAGGGGGAACTAATGAAAAACTGTTTTTT. It codes for CASSPRTGGTNEKLFF. The variable domain in full, with the rest retrieved from reference TRBV7-8 and TRBJ1-4, is GAGVSQSPRYKVAKRGQDVALRCDPISGHVSLFWYQQALGQGPEFLTYFQNEAQLDKSGLPSDRFFAERPEGSVSTLKIQRTQQEDSAVYLCASSPRTGGTNEKLFFGSGTQLSVL.

This chain links TRBV2 with TRBJ2-3; tentatively, D is TRBD1 (6 bases). This CDR3 is 15 amino acids long. The V gene's germline CDR1 is SNHLY and CDR2 FYNNEI. V lost 1 base to trimming and J lost 6 bases, with 14 bases between them. The CDR3 here is CASSEVRGEADTQYF. CDR3 DNA: TGTGCCAGCAGTGAAGTCAGGGGCGAAGCGGATACGCAGTATTTT.

The J gene is TRBJ1-2, the V gene TRBV7-9, with a weak D call TRBD1 (6 bases). Germline V gene sequence: CDR1 SEHNR, CDR2 FQNEAQ (reference sequence). This CDR3 has 16 residues. V lost 1 base and J lost 4, with 16 bases in between. CDR3 sequence reads: CASSLEPRGQTYGYTF. The CDR3 nucleotides read TGTGCCAGCAGCTTAGAACCCAGGGGACAAACCTATGGCTACACCTTC.

In DNA, the CDR3 is TGCGCCAGCAGCGGGGGACAGAACACCGGGGAGCTGTTTTTT. Protein: CASSGGQNTGELFF. V and J are TRBV5-1 and TRBJ2-2; D is possibly TRBD1 (6 bases). CDR1 and CDR2 (germline): SGHRS, YFSETQ. Trimming took off 4 bases at V and 1 base at J, with 8 bases between the two ends. The CDR3 runs 14 residues.

The chain combines TRBV11-3 with TRBJ2-1; tentatively, D is TRBD1 or TRBD2 (5 bases each). The CDR3 runs to 15 residues. The germline gives CDR1 SGHNT, CDR2 YENEEA. Trimming cost V 5 bases and J 10 bases, with 21 bases left between them. CDR3 region: CASSPQRGGKEEQFF. The DNA for the CDR3 is TGTGCCAGCAGCCCCCAGAGGGGCGGCAAAGAAGAGCAGTTCTTC.

V usage is TRBV7-2 and J usage is TRBJ2-3, with D possibly being TRBD2 (7 bases). The length of the CDR3 is 16 residues. V was pared by 8 bases and J by 2 bases, with 20 bases between. Germline V CDR1 and CDR2: SGHTA, FQGNSA. Here the CDR3 reads CASVSWGGGLTDTQYF. CDR3 coding DNA: TGTGCCAGCGTAAGTTGGGGCGGGGGCCTCACAGATACGCAGTATTTT.

Written as DNA, the CDR3 is TGCGCCAGCAGCCGAATCGGAGGACAGGGCTATGGCTACACCTTC. Translated: CASSRIGGQGYGYTF. The genes are TRBV5-1 and TRBJ1-2; 8 bases map to TRBD1. CDR1 is SGHRS, CDR2 YFSETQ, per germline. V trimming: 4 bases; J trimming: 4 bases; junction bases outside the gene matches: 9. The CDR3 has 15 amino acids.